The TCR beta chain described here comes from a study of blood T cell repertoires in COVID-19. Study-level background: Nucleic acid was either cDNA or gDNA, and it came from T cells, B-cell-depleted T cells, or PBMCs.

In assigning cohorts, the study relied on participant-reported clinical history. The repertoire was sequenced with immunoSEQ multiplex PCR; TCRdb's copy has only in-frame clones and lacks some. The sample consists of 330,000 or so clones, 70% to 90% of them appearing once. Trimming took 6 bases from V and 4 from J, leaving 15 bases between them. This CDR3 is 15 amino acids long. CDR1 is MNHEY and CDR2 is SMNVEV in the germline V gene (reference sequence). This clonotype originated in a man between 40 and 49 years old in a cohort exposed to, infected with or recovered from COVID-19 (not recorded which). The chain links TRBV27 to TRBJ2-2, with D tentatively TRBD1 (6 bases). The sequenced sample consisted of PBMCs or T cells enriched from blood (not recorded which). CDR3 sequence (DNA): TGTGCCAGCAGGCAACAGGGTGTGGGCACCGGGGAGCTGTTTTTT. Translating it yields CASRQQGVGTGELFF.